This passage covers 26 T cell receptor beta chains from one sample sequenced in a study of radiotherapy plus CTLA-4 blockade in lung cancer. Clones were sequenced by immunoSEQ multiplex PCR, and TCRdb holds only the in-frame ones, with some missing. The sample consists of about 87,000 clones, approximately 86% of them appearing once. The sample consisted of peripheral blood, taken from a patient treated with radiotherapy plus ipilimumab. The receptors were sampled from a human donor with non-small cell lung cancer that progressed on radiotherapy plus ipilimumab.

The chain employs TRBV28 and TRBJ1-6; 9 nucleotides match TRBD1. Germline V gene sequence: CDR1 MDHEN, CDR2 SYDVKM. The V gene end was trimmed by 8 bases and the J gene end by 7 bases; junction bases not matched to a gene: 9. CDR3 size: 15 residues. The CDR3 region is CASHTPGTGNSPLHF. The CDR3 nucleotides read TGTGCCAGCCATACACCCGGGACAGGGAATTCACCCCTCCACTTT.

A few counts support this clone. The CDR3 DNA reads as TGTGCCATCGGGTCGAGCAATCAGCCCCAGCATTTT. This sequence encodes CAIGSSNQPQHF. The chain recombines TRBV10-3 with TRBJ1-5; D unclear. The CDR3 consists of 12 residues. Trimming cost V 8 bases and J 1 base, with 6 bases left between them. Germline V gene data show CDR1 as ENHRY and CDR2 as SYGVKD.

This chain connects TRBV7-2 to TRBJ1-1, with TRBD1 matching 8 bases. Germline V gene sequence: CDR1 SGHTA, CDR2 FQGNSA. The CDR3 is made up of 14 amino acids. With V trimmed by 3 bases and J by 4 bases, 4 bases remained unmatched. CDR3 coding DNA: TGTGCCAGCAGCTTGGCCACAGGGGGCACTGAAGCTTTCTTT. It is translated as CASSLATGGTEAFF.

The chain is built from TRBV7-8 and TRBJ2-7; maybe TRBD2 (6 bases). The CDR3 sequence is 18 residues long. The germline V gene encodes CDR1 SGHVS and CDR2 FQNEAQ. The ends were cut back, 0 bases at V and 0 bases at J, with 18 bases in the middle. The CDR3 bases are TGTGCCAGCAGCTTAGCAGGGAGGTATAGCCAAAGCTCCTACGAGCAGTACTTC. Protein: CASSLAGRYSQSSYEQYF. Using reference TRBV7-8 and TRBJ2-7 for the parts outside the CDR3, the full variable domain is GAGVSQSPRYKVAKRGQDVALRCDPISGHVSLFWYQQALGQGPEFLTYFQNEAQLDKSGLPSDRFFAERPEGSVSTLKIQRTQQEDSAVYLCASSLAGRYSQSSYEQYFGPGTRLTVT.

The table lists this clone with a few counts. The chain links TRBV10-3 to TRBJ1-2, with D uncertain. CDR3 length: 13 residues. CDR1 ENHRY and CDR2 SYGVKD come from the germline V gene. The ends were cut back, 6 bases at V and 4 bases at J, with 12 bases in the middle. The CDR3 coding sequence is TGTGCCATCAGCCCAGGAGGGTTCTATGGCTACACCTTC. Translated, it gives CAISPGGFYGYTF.

The rearrangement joins TRBV18 to TRBJ2-2, with D perhaps TRBD1 (5 bases). V was pared by 3 bases and J by 0 bases, with 8 bases between. The CDR3 sequence is 15 residues long. Germline loops: CDR1 KGHSH, CDR2 LQKENI. The CDR3 spells CASSPQGTNTGELFF. The CDR3 bases are TGTGCCAGCTCACCGCAGGGAACGAACACCGGGGAGCTGTTTTTT.

This clone was detected only once. CDR3 loop: CASSQDGGRLAGVEQYF. DNA for the CDR3: TGCGCCAGCAGCCAAGATGGGGGTAGGTTAGCGGGGGTCGAGCAGTACTTC. The chain recombines TRBV4-3 with TRBJ2-7; 9 positions agree with TRBD2. J lost 6 bases, V lost 0 bases, and 12 bases had no gene match. The CDR3 contains 17 residues. Germline loops: CDR1 LGHNA, CDR2 YSLEER.

This clone came up a few times. The J gene is TRBJ1-2, the V gene TRBV4-1; the match to TRBD1 covers 11 bases. The CDR3 is made up of 19 amino acids. Germline V gene data show CDR1 as MGHRA and CDR2 as YSYEKL. V gave up 0 bases and J gave up 0 bases; unmatched junction bases: 9. The CDR3 coding sequence is TGCGCCAGCAGCCAAGACGTTACCGGGACAGGGGGACCTAACTATGGCTACACCTTC. This codes for CASSQDVTGTGGPNYGYTF.

The J gene is TRBJ2-5, the V gene TRBV18; D remains ambiguous. The CDR3 is made up of 13 amino acids. CDR1 is KGHSH and CDR2 is LQKENI in the germline V gene. Trimming took off 0 bases at V and 4 bases at J, with 6 bases between the two ends. CDR3 in amino acids: CASSPPTLETQYF. The CDR3 DNA follows: TGTGCCAGCTCACCACCGACACTAGAGACCCAGTACTTC.

The chain has TRBV2 and TRBJ2-7, with D perhaps TRBD1 (6 bases). Trimming took off 6 bases at V and 2 bases at J, with 20 bases between the two ends. The CDR3 loop spans 16 amino acids. Germline values: CDR1 SNHLY, CDR2 FYNNEI. The DNA of the CDR3 is TGTGCCAGCAGCCGAGAAACAGGGATATATCCCTACGAGCAGTACTTC. Translating gives CASSRETGIYPYEQYF.

Note on this clone: This CDR3 is also generated by other DNA sequences in the sample. V usage is TRBV7-2 and J usage is TRBJ2-5, with 9 positions matching TRBD1. CDR3 length: 14 amino acids. Germline V gene lookup returns CDR1 SGHTA and CDR2 FQGNSA. V trimming: 6 bases; J trimming: 1 base; junction bases outside the gene matches: 3. The chain's CDR3 is CASRTTGGQETQYF. The CDR3 coding sequence is TGTGCCAGCAGGACGACAGGGGGCCAAGAGACCCAGTACTTC.

This clone was observed a single time. The chain joins TRBV6-5 to TRBJ2-3; no reliable D call. The CDR3 runs to 14 residues. Per germline, CDR1 MNHEY and CDR2 SVGAGI. The V end was cut by 7 bases, the J end by 4 bases, with 15 bases between. The CDR3, as DNA: TGTGCCAGCAAGCCGGGCCTTGGTCCAGATACGCAGTATTTT. Its protein is CASKPGLGPDTQYF.

J is TRBJ1-4 and V is TRBV28; 9 bases match TRBD1. Germline V gene data show CDR1 as MDHEN and CDR2 as SYDVKM. The CDR3 sequence is 14 residues long. Trimming took 8 bases from V and 12 from J; bases not matched to a gene: 13. Here the CDR3 reads CASGGQGISLQLFF. The CDR3 bases are TGTGCCAGCGGTGGACAGGGGATTAGCCTCCAACTGTTTTTT.

Here the CDR3 DNA reads TGTGCCAGCAGCCCCCCGACAGGGTCTGAAGCTTTCTTT. This codes for CASSPPTGSEAFF. The chain is built from TRBV7-2 and TRBJ1-1; TRBD1 matches 7 bases. Germline loops: CDR1 SGHTA, CDR2 FQGNSA. V was pared by 5 bases and J by 6 bases, with 6 bases of the junction left unmatched. This CDR3 comprises 13 residues. The variable domain in full, completed from reference TRBV7-2 and TRBJ1-1, reads GAGVSQSPSNKVTEKGKDVELRCDPISGHTALYWYRQSLGQGLEFLIYFQGNSAPDKSGLPSDRFSAERTGGSVSTLTIQRTQQEDSAVYLCASSPPTGSEAFFGQGTRLTVV.

The chain combines TRBV10-3 with TRBJ2-7, with TRBD2 as a possible D gene (5 bases). V was pared by 3 bases and J by 0 bases, with 9 bases between. Germline V gene sequence: CDR1 ENHRY, CDR2 SYGVKD. This CDR3 contains 14 residues. The CDR3 coding sequence is TGTGCCATCAGTGATTCGGGGATCTCCTACGAGCAGTACTTC. Translated, it gives CAISDSGISYEQYF.

The J gene is TRBJ2-5, the V gene TRBV19; D is undetermined. CDR3 length: 15 residues. V was clipped by 9 bases and J by 4 bases, with 21 bases between them. Germline assignment: CDR1 LNHDA and CDR2 SQIVND (reference sequence). The CDR3 DNA is TGTGCCAGCACTGTAGGGTCCATCCGAGGAGAGACCCAGTACTTC. Residues: CASTVGSIRGETQYF.

The rearrangement links TRBV5-6 to TRBJ1-1; D gene unclear. Per the germline V gene, CDR1 is SGHDT and CDR2 is YYEEEE. The CDR3 is 13 amino acids. V lost 1 base and J lost 4, with 8 bases in between. The CDR3 DNA reads TGTGCCAGCAGCTTGCGGAGGACCACTGAAGCTTTCTTT. As protein: CASSLRRTTEAFF.

V and J are TRBV4-3 and TRBJ2-3, with D perhaps TRBD1 (5 bases). Germline values: CDR1 LGHNA, CDR2 YSLEER. Trimming took 2 bases from V and 2 from J, leaving 11 bases between them. CDR3 length equals 15 residues. The chain's CDR3 is CASSQSSGYTDTQYF. DNA for the CDR3: TGCGCCAGCAGCCAAAGCTCAGGGTACACAGATACGCAGTATTTT.

This clone was found once. V is TRBV9 and J is TRBJ2-1, with D perhaps TRBD1 (5 bases). Germline V gene data show CDR1 as SGDLS and CDR2 as YYNGEE. This CDR3 is 15 amino acids long. V was shortened by 0 bases and J by 0 bases, with 7 bases between the two germline ends. The CDR3 nucleotides are TGTGCCAGCAGCGTAGGAGACAGCTCCTACAATGAGCAGTTCTTC. Translated: CASSVGDSSYNEQFF.

This clone was seen more than once but under ten times. The chain has TRBV5-6 and TRBJ1-2, with D possibly being TRBD1 (5 bases). There are 14 residues in the CDR3. V was cut by 4 bases and J by 6 bases, with 16 bases left in between. Per germline, CDR1 SGHDT and CDR2 YYEEEE. CDR3 coding DNA: TGTGCCAGCAGCCCAACCCCGGGACCGGATGGCTACACCTTC. Its translation is CASSPTPGPDGYTF.

V and J are TRBV2 and TRBJ2-2, with 10 bases matching TRBD1. Unmatched junction bases numbered 3, after V lost 11 bases and J lost 3 bases. Germline CDR1 and CDR2: SNHLY and FYNNEI. The CDR3 runs 13 residues. In DNA form, the CDR3 reads TGTGCCGGGGGACAGGGGTACACCGGGGAGCTGTTTTTT. Its translation is CAGGQGYTGELFF.

The chain combines TRBV27 with TRBJ2-1; TRBD1 might be the D (6 bases). The ends were cut back, 5 bases at V and 5 bases at J, with 16 bases in the middle. CDR3 length equals 15 residues. Germline CDR1 and CDR2: MNHEY and SMNVEV (reference sequence). The CDR3 region is CASSPGTLPNNEQFF. In nucleotides, the CDR3 is TGTGCCAGCAGTCCCGGGACACTACCTAACAATGAGCAGTTCTTC.

This sequence joins TRBV29-1 and TRBJ1-2, with unresolved D. The V gene lost 4 bases and the J gene lost 4 bases, with 7 bases spanning the gap. Germline assignment: CDR1 SQVTM and CDR2 ANQGSEA. The CDR3 totals 11 residues. The CDR3: CSVVASYGYTF. The CDR3 DNA follows: TGCAGCGTTGTAGCAAGCTATGGCTACACCTTC.

This clone has just one count. The V gene is TRBV5-1, the J gene TRBJ2-1; 9 bases are a match to TRBD2. The CDR3 consists of 14 residues. Germline CDR1 SGHRS, CDR2 YFSETQ. Losses at the gene ends were 0 bases for V and 9 bases for J; bases not matched to a gene: 4. The CDR3 nucleotides read TGCGCCAGCAGCTTGGCGACTAGCGGCGGTGAGCAGTTCTTC. This codes for CASSLATSGGEQFF. Variable domain in full (rest from reference TRBV5-1 and TRBJ2-1): KAGVTQTPRYLIKTRGQQVTLSCSPISGHRSVSWYQQTPGQGLQFLFEYFSETQRNKGNFPGRFSGRQFSNSRSEMNVSTLELGDSALYLCASSLATSGGEQFFGPGTRLTVL.

The chain is built from TRBV7-9 and TRBJ1-1; possibly TRBD1 for D (6 bases). V shed 5 bases and J shed 2 bases, with 12 bases lying between them. The CDR3 runs 14 residues. CDR1 and CDR2 (germline): SEHNR, FQNEAQ (reference sequence). CDR3 sequence: CASSLQGPNTEAFF. CDR3 nucleotides: TGTGCCAGCAGCCTACAGGGCCCCAACACTGAAGCTTTCTTT.

The V and J genes are TRBV5-1 and TRBJ2-3; 13 nucleotides line up with TRBD2. Trimming at V came to 3 bases and at J to 6 bases, leaving 4 bases not matched to a gene. Germline V gene lookup returns CDR1 SGHRS and CDR2 YFSETQ. This CDR3 is built from 15 residues. The CDR3 region is CASSSWTSGGDTQYF. CDR3 bases: TGCGCCAGCAGCTCCTGGACTAGCGGGGGTGATACGCAGTATTTT.